This record covers a single TCR beta chain. The sample originates from a study of shared clonotypes between healthy human individuals. Per the germline V gene, CDR1 is SEHNR and CDR2 is FQNEAQ (reference sequence). The CDR3 contains 15 residues. Germline trimming cut 6 bases from V and 2 bases from J; bases unmatched to any gene: 7. Naive CD8 populations comprised CD45RO-negative cells positively selected for CCR7, excluding terminally differentiated effector memory CD45RA+ cells. The method was immunoSEQ multiplex PCR; TCRdb's version includes in-frame clones alone and lacks a portion of them. The sample consists of about 1,800,000 clones, over 85% of them appearing once.

The gene calls are TRBV7-9 and TRBJ2-5; 9 nucleotides align to TRBD1. Sequences were obtained from naive CD8+ T cells sorted from blood. The source is a man between 18 and 29 years old in good health. The CDR3 protein is CASRPTGGGQETQYF. For the CDR3, the DNA is TGTGCCAGCAGACCGACAGGGGGTGGACAAGAGACCCAGTACTTC.